These 20 T cell receptor beta chains share one sample of origin, sequenced in a study of T cell repertoires in cytomegalovirus infection. Using its own MiXCR run on the reads, TCRdb lists one record per CDR3 protein. In the table there are hundreds of thousands of distinct CDR3 sequences, roughly 17% of which are singletons. Sequenced input: PBMCs. The receptors here all came from a human donor in good health (CMV status not recorded). Some clones in this sample may be carry-over from other donors' samples.

This clonotype turned up a few times. The rearrangement uses TRBV20-1 and TRBJ2-7, with D possibly called TRBD1 or TRBD2 (6 bases each). The ends were cut back, 3 bases at V and 3 bases at J, with 15 bases in the middle. This CDR3 comprises 14 residues. Germline loops: CDR1 DFQATT, CDR2 SNEGSKA (reference sequence). The CDR3 coding sequence is TGCAGTGCTAGGGGGGGCAGATCCTACTACGAGCAGTACTTC. Amino acid sequence: CSARGGRSYYEQYF.

This clonotype occurred many times. The rearrangement joins TRBV7-2 to TRBJ2-3; tentatively, D is TRBD2 (5 bases). Germline CDR1 reads SGHTA; CDR2 reads FQGNSA. Trimming stripped 3 bases from V and 4 bases from J, with 17 bases between. The CDR3 contains 16 residues. The DNA for the CDR3 is TGTGCCAGCAGCTTGGCGGGCGGGTCAGGCGCAGATACGCAGTATTTT. It yields the protein CASSLAGGSGADTQYF.

This clonotype was seen just once. The gene calls are TRBV7-9 and TRBJ1-1, with D tentatively TRBD1 (5 bases). Germline V gives CDR1 SEHNR, CDR2 FQNEAQ (reference sequence). CDR3 length: 12 amino acids. V was clipped by 4 bases and J by 12 bases, with 15 bases between them. The CDR3 DNA reads as TGTGCCAGCAGCTCCCCGGGGACTGGGACTTTCTTT. Amino acids: CASSSPGTGTFF.

This clonotype was recorded at least ten times. The chain links TRBV7-2 to TRBJ1-5, with D uncertain. V was cut by 0 bases and J by 0 bases, with 9 bases left in between. Germline CDR1 reads SGHTA; CDR2 reads FQGNSA. This CDR3 has 16 amino acids. This chain's CDR3 is CASSLARQTSNQPQHF. The CDR3 coding sequence is TGTGCCAGCAGCTTAGCGAGACAAACTAGCAATCAGCCCCAGCATTTT. The full variable domain, with the rest looked up from reference TRBV7-2 and TRBJ1-5, is GAGVSQSPSNKVTEKGKDVELRCDPISGHTALYWYRQSLGQGLEFLIYFQGNSAPDKSGLPSDRFSAERTGGSVSTLTIQRTQQEDSAVYLCASSLARQTSNQPQHFGDGTRLSIL.

The J gene is TRBJ2-2, the V gene TRBV15; perhaps TRBD1 as D (5 bases). V was pared by 1 base and J by 0 bases, with 9 bases between. The CDR3 has 16 residues. Germline lookup yields CDR1 LNHNV and CDR2 YYDKDF (reference sequence). In DNA form, the CDR3 reads TGTGCCACCAGCAGAGCAGGGTTCCCGAACACCGGGGAGCTGTTTTTT. It yields the protein CATSRAGFPNTGELFF.

CDR3 in amino acids: CASSGGSYQETQYF. Here the CDR3 DNA reads TGTGCCAGCAGTGGGGGCAGTTACCAAGAGACCCAGTACTTC. The rearrangement uses TRBV2 and TRBJ2-5, with D possibly matching TRBD1 (5 bases). The CDR3 consists of 14 residues. Between the trimmed V and J ends, which lost 4 bases and 0 bases, there was a span of 9 bases. Germline V gives CDR1 SNHLY, CDR2 FYNNEI. The whole variable domain, filled in from reference TRBV2 and TRBJ2-5, reads EPEVTQTPSHQVTQMGQEVILRCVPISNHLYFYWYRQILGQKVEFLVSFYNNEISEKSEIFDDQFSVERPDGSNFTLKIRSTKLEDSAMYFCASSGGSYQETQYFGPGTRLLVL.

This clonotype was found many times. The V and J genes are TRBV24-1 and TRBJ2-1, with a weak D call TRBD2 (6 bases). Trimming took 3 bases from V and 9 from J, leaving 17 bases between them. The CDR3 has 15 amino acids. Per the germline V gene, CDR1 is KGHDR and CDR2 is SFDVKD. CDR3 in amino acids: CATSDPGRGGIEQFF. CDR3 coding DNA: TGTGCCACCAGTGATCCGGGACGGGGAGGTATTGAGCAGTTCTTC.

This clonotype was detected ten times or more. J is TRBJ1-2 and V is TRBV7-2; no firm D call. With 11 bases removed from V and 0 bases from J, the gap between germline ends came to 16 bases. The CDR3 has 14 residues. Looked up from germline, CDR1 is SGHTA and CDR2 is FQGNSA. The CDR3, as DNA: TGTGCCGCATCCCAGGCGGATGCTAACTATGGCTACACCTTC. Translation: CAASQADANYGYTF.

The chain has TRBV27 and TRBJ1-3; 7 nucleotides line up with TRBD1. The J segment lost 2 bases and the V segment lost 5 bases, leaving 9 bases of the junction unmatched. Looked up from germline, CDR1 is MNHEY and CDR2 is SMNVEV (reference sequence). The CDR3 sequence is 16 residues long. The CDR3 DNA is TGTGCCAGCAGTCCGCAGGGGGTGGGGCCTGGAAACACCATATATTTT. It yields the protein CASSPQGVGPGNTIYF.

This clonotype showed up just a few times. The chain carries TRBV19 and TRBJ1-5; no clear D gene. Germline CDR1 and CDR2: LNHDA and SQIVND (reference sequence). CDR3 size: 16 residues. V dropped 5 bases and J dropped 0 bases, with 14 bases sitting between them. The CDR3 reads CASSPTLTYSNQPQHF. CDR3 bases: TGTGCCAGTAGTCCCACGCTCACGTATAGCAATCAGCCCCAGCATTTT.

This clonotype came up many times. This sequence joins TRBV7-2 and TRBJ1-3; D is uncertain. CDR1 is SGHTA and CDR2 is FQGNSA in the germline V gene. V lost 5 bases and J 4 bases, leaving 9 bases between the germline ends. The CDR3 is 13 residues long. The CDR3, as DNA: TGTGCCAGCAGCCCCATCGGGGGAAACACCATATATTTT. This codes for CASSPIGGNTIYF. The variable domain in full, completed from reference TRBV7-2 and TRBJ1-3, reads GAGVSQSPSNKVTEKGKDVELRCDPISGHTALYWYRQSLGQGLEFLIYFQGNSAPDKSGLPSDRFSAERTGGSVSTLTIQRTQQEDSAVYLCASSPIGGNTIYFGEGSWLTVV.

The gene calls are TRBV29-1 and TRBJ1-2; D unresolved. Trimming stripped 7 bases from V and 1 base from J, with 13 bases between. Looked up from germline, CDR1 is SQVTM and CDR2 is ANQGSEA. The CDR3 length is 13 residues. The CDR3 nucleotides are TGCAGCGCGCAGATACAAATTAACTATGGCTACACCTTC. This gives the protein CSAQIQINYGYTF.

The chain has TRBV29-1 and TRBJ2-7; unclear D gene. V lost 0 bases, J lost 6 bases, and 9 bases lay in between. Germline values: CDR1 SQVTM, CDR2 ANQGSEA. This CDR3 region has 12 residues. In nucleotides, the CDR3 is TGCAGCGTTGAAGAGGGGTGGAGCGAGCAGTACTTC. Encoded protein: CSVEEGWSEQYF.

The chain combines TRBV9 with TRBJ2-3; 9 bases line up with TRBD2. This CDR3 spans 15 amino acids. Germline V gives CDR1 SGDLS, CDR2 YYNGEE. V lost 3 bases, J lost 6 bases, and 8 bases stayed unmatched. CDR3 region: CASSEVAGGLDTQYF. CDR3 DNA sequence: TGTGCCAGCAGCGAAGTCGCGGGGGGGCTGGATACGCAGTATTTT.

Ten or more counts support this clonotype. The CDR3 loop is CASRRWTGAREQYF. CDR3 nucleotide sequence: TGTGCCAGCAGACGATGGACAGGCGCGCGCGAGCAGTACTTC. V is TRBV6-2 or TRBV6-3 and J is TRBJ2-7, with 7 bases lining up with TRBD1. Germline V gene lookup returns CDR1 MNHEY and CDR2 SVGEGT. With 6 bases clipped from V and 6 bases from J, the junction kept 11 bases outside the gene matches. The length of the CDR3 is 14 residues.

This clonotype has ten or more counts. V is TRBV7-9 and J is TRBJ1-5; tentative D call: TRBD1 (5 bases). This CDR3 region has 14 residues. V dropped 5 bases and J dropped 6 bases, with 14 bases sitting between them. Germline V gives CDR1 SEHNR, CDR2 FQNEAQ (reference sequence). CDR3 sequence reads: CASSPGTVSQPQHF. For the CDR3, the DNA is TGTGCCAGCAGCCCGGGGACGGTATCTCAGCCCCAGCATTTT.

The rearrangement uses TRBV12-5 and TRBJ1-5, with 9 bases that match TRBD1. The CDR3 runs to 17 residues. Trimming removed 3 bases from V and 6 bases from J; junction bases left unmatched: 12. Germline V lookup: CDR1 LGHNT, CDR2 FRNRAP. The CDR3 sequence is CASGFEAGTGISQPQHF. In DNA, the CDR3 is TGTGCTAGTGGTTTCGAAGCCGGGACAGGGATCAGTCAGCCCCAGCATTTT.

This clonotype was seen only a few times. CDR3: CASSSGQVVGELFF. CDR3 nucleotide sequence: TGTGCCAGCAGCTCGGGACAGGTCGTCGGGGAGCTGTTTTTT. This chain connects TRBV7-8 to TRBJ2-2; 8 bases fit TRBD1. Germline CDR1 SGHVS, CDR2 FQNEAQ. Trimming cost V 4 bases and J 7 bases; bases outside gene matches: 5. The CDR3 runs to 14 residues.

V is TRBV6-5 and J is TRBJ2-7; D is possibly TRBD1 (5 bases). The CDR3 is 16 residues long. Trimming removed 2 bases at V and 2 bases at J, with 16 bases between. Germline V gives CDR1 MNHEY, CDR2 SVGAGI. The CDR3 nucleotides are TGTGCCAGCAGTTACGGGCCGCAAGGGGTGGCCTACGAGCAGTACTTC. Its translation: CASSYGPQGVAYEQYF.

This clonotype was counted between two and nine times. The V and J genes are TRBV6-1 and TRBJ2-1; no clear D gene. V gave up 7 bases and J gave up 4 bases, with 17 bases separating them. In germline, CDR1 is MNHNS, CDR2 SASEGT. The CDR3 totals 15 residues. The CDR3 sequence: CASTQPYPVYNEQFF. Here the CDR3 DNA reads TGTGCCAGCACCCAGCCCTACCCGGTATACAATGAGCAGTTCTTC.